This TCR beta chain was identified in a study of radiation and T cells in renal cell carcinoma. There are 13 residues in the CDR3. Germline-derived CDR1 and CDR2 are SQVTM and ANQGSEA. The germline V and J ends were trimmed by 6 bases and 4 bases, with 13 bases remaining between them. Here immunoSEQ multiplex PCR was the method, and the copy in TCRdb shows in-frame clones only, minus some. Seen here are about 150,000 clones, about nine tenths observed once, and the top ten hold around 4%. Indicated time point: baseline pretreatment blood. Treatment indicated: 15 Gy SBRT to primary tumor, nephrectomy 4 weeks later.

The TCR was taken from a woman between 70 and 85 years old with renal cell carcinoma. This material consisted of blood, taken from a patient whose treatment included radiotherapy and nephrectomy. The chain recombines TRBV29-1 with TRBJ1-3, with a weak D call TRBD1 (5 bases). The CDR3 nucleotides are TGCAGCGTGGGAACGGGGGACGGAAACACCATATATTTT. Translating gives CSVGTGDGNTIYF. The variable domain in full, with the rest retrieved from reference TRBV29-1 and TRBJ1-3, is SAVISQKPSRDICQRGTSLTIQCQVDSQVTMMFWYRQQPGQSLTLIATANQGSEATYESGFVIDKFPISRPNLTFSTLTVSNMSPEDSSIYLCSVGTGDGNTIYFGEGSWLTVV.